The T cell receptor beta chain under discussion was sequenced for a study of T cell responses to AZD1222 COVID-19 vaccine. This CDR3 comprises 13 residues. From germline, CDR1 is SGHAT and CDR2 FQDESV (reference sequence). The ends were cut back, 4 bases at V and 2 bases at J, with 8 bases in the middle. About this clone: Its antigen is currently unknown.

Assay: immunoSEQ multiplex PCR; the TCRdb copy retains only in-frame clones and omits some. The sample lists some 150,000 clones; roughly 94% were seen once. The study, taken as a whole, reports: Within unmutated variant regions lay the reported targets of nearly half of spike-specific TCRs. Females outnumbered males among donors, who were mostly white British; clonal diversity was possibly underestimated. The CD4 TCRs associated with vaccination extended across spike and predominated at 160-218 and 743-854.

The gene calls are TRBV11-1 and TRBJ2-5, with D unclear. This clonotype was obtained from an adult in good health. The sequenced sample was peripheral blood, obtained on day 0 of AZD1222 vaccination. In nucleotides, the CDR3 is TGTGCCAGCAGCTCTAGGGCACAAGAGACCCAGTACTTC. Translation: CASSSRAQETQYF. The full variable domain, its missing parts supplied by reference TRBV11-1 and TRBJ2-5, is EAEVAQSPRYKITEKSQAVAFWCDPISGHATLYWYRQILGQGPELLVQFQDESVVDDSQLPKDRFSAERLKGVDSTLKIQPAELGDSAMYLCASSSRAQETQYFGPGTRLLVL.